This TCR beta chain was profiled in a study of shared clonotypes between healthy human individuals. Broader study findings: Depth was large, yet rarefaction showed that sorted-subset sequencing was incomplete.

It was CD45RO-negative cells, positively selected for CCR7, that made up naive CD8 cells, with terminally differentiated effector memory CD45RA+ cells excluded. Within Nashville, Tennessee resided all donors, each a Caucasian adult. The CDR3 sequence is 14 residues long. The V and J ends lost 4 bases and 4 bases, in that order; junction bases with no gene match: 6. Germline lookup yields CDR1 SGHNT and CDR2 YYREEE (reference sequence). Sequencing was performed with immunoSEQ multiplex PCR; in TCRdb, only in-frame clones are kept and a portion is missing. The sample has around 2,000,000 clones, under 95% seen once. On this clone itself: Its specificity is unknown.

This chain connects TRBV5-4 to TRBJ1-2; 8 bases map to TRBD1. This sequence originates from a young man in good health. Some clones in this sample may be carry-over from other donors' samples. Sequencing input: naive CD8+ T cells from PBMCs. CDR3 nucleotides: TGTGCCAGCAGCGAGCCGGGACAGGCCTATGGCTACACCTTC. It encodes CASSEPGQAYGYTF.